The 28 T cell receptor beta chains below were found in one sample sequenced in a study of blood T cell repertoires in COVID-19. Using immunoSEQ multiplex PCR, the repertoire was profiled, and TCRdb retains in-frame clones only, with some absent. In the table there are approximately 140,000 clones, roughly 84% of which are singletons. The sequencing input was peripheral blood. These receptors came from a human donor in a cohort sampled during active COVID-19.

V is TRBV24-1 and J is TRBJ2-1; tentative D call: TRBD2 (7 bases). Trimming stripped 9 bases from V and 0 bases from J, with 17 bases between. CDR1 and CDR2 from the germline V gene are KGHDR and SFDVKD. This CDR3 is 16 amino acids long. CDR3 sequence reads: CATGGGAGSSYNEQFF. DNA for the CDR3: TGTGCCACCGGAGGGGGAGCGGGGAGCTCCTACAATGAGCAGTTCTTC.

This chain connects TRBV9 to TRBJ2-7; 11 bases map to TRBD2. Germline V lookup: CDR1 SGDLS, CDR2 YYNGEE. This CDR3 contains 15 residues. V shed 2 bases, J shed 0 bases, and the junction held 1 base outside the gene matches. The CDR3 sequence is CASSVGLAGSYEQYF. CDR3 sequence (DNA): TGTGCCAGCAGCGTCGGACTAGCGGGCTCCTACGAGCAGTACTTC.

The chain employs TRBV5-1 and TRBJ1-2, with 12 positions matching TRBD1. V lost 4 bases, J lost 4 bases, and 8 bases stayed unmatched. Germline V gene sequence: CDR1 SGHRS, CDR2 YFSETQ. The CDR3 totals 16 residues. The CDR3 sequence is CASSEEGTGGAYGYTF. CDR3 nucleotides: TGCGCCAGCAGCGAGGAAGGGACAGGGGGCGCCTATGGCTACACCTTC.

The gene calls are TRBV10-3 and TRBJ2-2; D is perhaps TRBD2 (6 bases). The germline CDR1 and CDR2 sequences are ENHRY and SYGVKD. The CDR3 contains 15 residues. Trimming removed 3 bases at V and 7 bases at J, with 15 bases between. The CDR3 is CAISDAGTTGGELFF. As DNA, the CDR3 is TGTGCCATCAGTGACGCGGGAACCACGGGCGGGGAGCTGTTTTTT.

This chain uses TRBV19 with TRBJ1-4; no clear D. The CDR3 contains 15 residues. Germline lookup yields CDR1 LNHDA and CDR2 SQIVND (reference sequence). V lost 7 bases to trimming and J lost 7 bases, with 19 bases between them. DNA of the CDR3: TGTGCCAGTATGCGAGGGAGAGAGAGATTTGAAAAACTGTTTTTT. Translation: CASMRGRERFEKLFF.

This clone was recorded at least ten times. The chain is built from TRBV19 and TRBJ1-1, with 8 bases matching TRBD1. This CDR3 is 14 amino acids long. V lost 5 bases and J lost 6; bases outside the gene matches: 8. Per germline, CDR1 LNHDA and CDR2 SQIVND (reference sequence). CDR3 protein: CASSLPGQGPEAFF. The DNA for the CDR3 is TGTGCCAGTAGTCTCCCCGGACAGGGACCTGAAGCTTTCTTT. The full variable domain, completed using reference TRBV19 and TRBJ1-1, is DGGITQSPKYLFRKEGQNVTLSCEQNLNHDAMYWYRQDPGQGLRLIYYSQIVNDFQKGDIAEGYSVSREKKESFPLTVTSAQKNPTAFYLCASSLPGQGPEAFFGQGTRLTVV.

This clone showed up just a few times. This chain joins TRBV4-3 and TRBJ1-1, with 7 bases that match TRBD1. This CDR3 has 16 amino acids. The germline CDR1 and CDR2 sequences are LGHNA and YSLEER. Unmatched junction bases numbered 10, after V lost 2 bases and J lost 4 bases. The CDR3 protein is CASSQHLRQGSTEAFF. CDR3 DNA sequence: TGCGCCAGCAGCCAACATCTCCGACAGGGAAGCACTGAAGCTTTCTTT.

This CDR3 reads CASSPWEGGYNEQFF. In nucleotides, the CDR3 is TGCGCCAGCAGCCCGTGGGAGGGGGGCTACAATGAGCAGTTCTTC. This sequence joins TRBV5-1 and TRBJ2-1; a weak D match, TRBD2 (7 bases). This CDR3 has 15 amino acids. Germline assignment: CDR1 SGHRS and CDR2 YFSETQ. The V end was cut by 4 bases, the J end by 3 bases, with 14 bases between.

This clone has ten or more counts. The chain couples TRBV6-5 to TRBJ2-6; a possible D gene is TRBD1 (6 bases). This CDR3 is built from 14 residues. The germline V gene has CDR1 MNHEY and CDR2 SVGAGI. Trimming pared 10 bases from V and 4 bases from J, leaving 14 bases between. The CDR3 DNA is TGTGCCACCTTACAGGGATTCGGGGCCAACGTCCTGACTTTC. Translation gives CATLQGFGANVLTF.

The chain joins TRBV7-3 to TRBJ2-5; D remains unclear. V was clipped by 5 bases and J by 3 bases, with 10 bases between them. Germline-derived CDR1 and CDR2 are SGHTA and FQGTGA. This CDR3 is 13 amino acids long. The CDR3 bases are TGTGCCAGCAGCCTCCGACGGGAAGAGACCCAGTACTTC. Translation gives CASSLRREETQYF.

The chain joins TRBV7-2 to TRBJ2-3; 8 bases are a match to TRBD2. Losses at the gene ends were 2 bases for V and 5 bases for J; bases not matched to a gene: 9. Per germline, CDR1 SGHTA and CDR2 FQGNSA. The CDR3 is made up of 16 amino acids. This CDR3 reads CASSLYGGARKDTQYF. CDR3 bases: TGTGCCAGCAGCTTATACGGGGGGGCCCGTAAAGATACGCAGTATTTT.

The chain has TRBV4-1 and TRBJ2-7; TRBD1 aligns across 8 bases. Germline CDR1 reads MGHRA; CDR2 reads YSYEKL. This CDR3 region has 14 residues. Unmatched junction bases numbered 5, after V lost 3 bases and J lost 4 bases. CDR3 DNA: TGCGCCAGCAGCCATCTTACAGGGGGGTACGAGCAGTACTTC. Translation gives CASSHLTGGYEQYF.

This clone was counted once. CDR3 region: CASSQAPGQGSYEQYF. The CDR3 nucleotides are TGCGCCAGCAGCCAAGCCCCGGGACAGGGTTCCTACGAGCAGTACTTC. The chain has TRBV4-1 and TRBJ2-7; 9 positions match TRBD1. CDR1 and CDR2 (germline): MGHRA, YSYEKL. J lost 1 base, V lost 1 base, and 5 bases had no gene match. The CDR3 is 16 residues long.

The rearrangement links TRBV2 to TRBJ2-7; the D gene is possibly TRBD2 (6 bases). This CDR3 has 13 residues. Trimming removed 8 bases from V and 3 bases from J, with 14 bases in between. The germline V gene has CDR1 SNHLY and CDR2 FYNNEI. This CDR3 is CASRPGVDYEQYF. The CDR3 coding sequence is TGTGCCAGCCGCCCGGGGGTTGACTACGAGCAGTACTTC.

The chain has TRBV2 and TRBJ1-2; D remains unclear. V was pared by 2 bases and J by 2 bases, with 6 bases between. The CDR3 has 13 residues. The germline V gene has CDR1 SNHLY and CDR2 FYNNEI. The DNA of the CDR3 is TGTGCCAGCAGTGAAACAGAGAACTATGGCTACACCTTC. The encoded protein is CASSETENYGYTF.

The CDR3 loop reads CSANEAGGYNEQFF. CDR3 sequence (DNA): TGCAGTGCTAATGAAGCGGGGGGGTACAATGAGCAGTTCTTC. This chain links TRBV20-1 with TRBJ2-1, with 10 bases identical to TRBD2. This CDR3 region has 14 residues. J lost 4 bases, V lost 4 bases, and 4 bases had no gene match. Germline V CDR1 and CDR2: DFQATT, SNEGSKA (reference sequence).

This clone was found once. The chain carries TRBV2 and TRBJ1-6, with TRBD1 matching 8 bases. Germline loops: CDR1 SNHLY, CDR2 FYNNEI. Trimming removed 6 bases from V and 7 bases from J; junction bases left unmatched: 8. This CDR3 has 15 residues. The CDR3 protein is CASRGGQERNSPLHF. The CDR3 bases are TGTGCCAGCAGGGGGGGACAGGAGAGAAATTCACCCCTCCACTTT.

The J gene is TRBJ2-3, the V gene TRBV19; no firm D call. Germline V CDR1 and CDR2: LNHDA, SQIVND (reference sequence). The V end lost 1 base, the J end lost 2 bases, and 4 bases lay between the germline ends. The CDR3 is 13 residues long. CDR3 loop: CASSIGLTDTQYF. The CDR3 nucleotides are TGTGCCAGTAGTATAGGACTCACAGATACGCAGTATTTT.

The V gene is TRBV29-1, the J gene TRBJ2-3; 8 bases map to TRBD1. With 7 bases clipped from V and 2 bases from J, the junction kept 5 bases outside the gene matches. The length of the CDR3 is 13 residues. Germline CDR1 SQVTM, CDR2 ANQGSEA. The CDR3 nucleotides are TGCAGCGCCCACAGGGGGATCACAGATACGCAGTATTTT. This sequence encodes CSAHRGITDTQYF.

V is TRBV5-4 and J is TRBJ2-7, with 8 bases identical to TRBD1. This CDR3 is built from 14 residues. Germline V gene sequence: CDR1 SGHNT, CDR2 YYREEE (reference sequence). Trimming cost V 0 bases and J 6 bases; bases outside gene matches: 5. The CDR3 spells CASSLGTGTGEQYF. Here the CDR3 DNA reads TGTGCCAGCAGCTTGGGGACAGGGACGGGCGAGCAGTACTTC.

This chain connects TRBV6-2 or TRBV6-3 to TRBJ1-4, with a weak D call TRBD1 (6 bases). Germline loops: CDR1 MNHEY, CDR2 SVGEGT. Trimming took off 5 bases at V and 3 bases at J, with 13 bases between the two ends. This CDR3 has 15 amino acids. The chain's CDR3 is CASSPRTASNEKLFF. CDR3 bases: TGTGCCAGCAGTCCGAGGACAGCTTCTAATGAAAAACTGTTTTTT.

V and J are TRBV7-9 and TRBJ1-6, with TRBD1 matching 10 bases. Germline CDR1 reads SEHNR; CDR2 reads FQNEAQ (reference sequence). The CDR3 extends over 14 amino acids. J lost 9 bases, V lost 4 bases, and 3 bases had no gene match. CDR3 loop: CASSSWTGGSPLHF. Written as DNA, the CDR3 is TGTGCCAGCAGCTCCTGGACAGGGGGTTCACCCCTCCACTTT.

The chain carries TRBV19 and TRBJ1-2; D is ambiguous. Germline CDR1 is LNHDA and CDR2 is SQIVND (reference sequence). Between the trimmed V and J ends, which lost 7 bases and 0 bases, there was a span of 12 bases. The CDR3 is 14 amino acids. The CDR3 region has the DNA TGTGCCAGTAAGCGCGACCGGACTAACTATGGCTACACCTTC. Its translation: CASKRDRTNYGYTF.

The chain has TRBV7-2 and TRBJ2-3, with 8 bases lining up with TRBD1. Germline CDR1 reads SGHTA; CDR2 reads FQGNSA. This CDR3 is 16 amino acids long. J was trimmed by 0 bases and V by 2 bases; bases with no gene match: 4. The CDR3 loop is CASSLFGQGSTDTQYF. The CDR3 DNA is TGTGCCAGCAGCTTATTTGGACAGGGCAGCACAGATACGCAGTATTTT.

The V gene is TRBV9, the J gene TRBJ2-5; D not resolved. Deletions cut 2 bases from V and 5 bases from J, with 10 bases between. CDR1 and CDR2 (germline): SGDLS, YYNGEE. The CDR3 extends over 13 amino acids. CDR3 sequence: CASSVESVETQYF. CDR3 in DNA: TGTGCCAGCAGCGTCGAAAGCGTGGAGACCCAGTACTTC.

In this sample, this clone turned up a few times. This chain links TRBV27 with TRBJ2-7, with 9 bases aligning to TRBD1. Germline V gene sequence: CDR1 MNHEY, CDR2 SMNVEV (reference sequence). CDR3 size: 13 residues. V gave up 3 bases and J gave up 6 bases; unmatched junction bases: 3. The CDR3 bases are TGTGCCAGCAGTTTGGGGACAGGGTTCGAGCAGTACTTC. Translation gives CASSLGTGFEQYF.

The V gene is TRBV11-2, the J gene TRBJ2-1, with 8 bases matching TRBD2. CDR3 length: 17 amino acids. CDR1 is SGHAT and CDR2 is FQNNGV in the germline V gene. V shed 5 bases and J 5 bases; nucleotides not matched to a gene: 14. The CDR3 loop is CASSLRRVAGGNNEQFF. The CDR3 coding sequence is TGTGCCAGCAGCCTCCGGAGGGTGGCGGGGGGAAACAATGAGCAGTTCTTC. Full variable domain (rest looked up from reference TRBV11-2 and TRBJ2-1): EAGVAQSPRYKIIEKRQSVAFWCNPISGHATLYWYQQILGQGPKLLIQFQNNGVVDDSQLPKDRFSAERLKGVDSTLKIQPAKLEDSAVYLCASSLRRVAGGNNEQFFGPGTRLTVL.

The chain links TRBV5-1 to TRBJ2-6, with D unclear. Germline CDR1 reads SGHRS; CDR2 reads YFSETQ. Trimming stripped 2 bases from V and 4 bases from J, with 16 bases between. This CDR3 comprises 17 residues. CDR3 residues: CASSFSQALGGANVLTF. As DNA, the CDR3 is TGCGCCAGCAGCTTTTCGCAGGCCCTCGGCGGGGCCAACGTCCTGACTTTC.